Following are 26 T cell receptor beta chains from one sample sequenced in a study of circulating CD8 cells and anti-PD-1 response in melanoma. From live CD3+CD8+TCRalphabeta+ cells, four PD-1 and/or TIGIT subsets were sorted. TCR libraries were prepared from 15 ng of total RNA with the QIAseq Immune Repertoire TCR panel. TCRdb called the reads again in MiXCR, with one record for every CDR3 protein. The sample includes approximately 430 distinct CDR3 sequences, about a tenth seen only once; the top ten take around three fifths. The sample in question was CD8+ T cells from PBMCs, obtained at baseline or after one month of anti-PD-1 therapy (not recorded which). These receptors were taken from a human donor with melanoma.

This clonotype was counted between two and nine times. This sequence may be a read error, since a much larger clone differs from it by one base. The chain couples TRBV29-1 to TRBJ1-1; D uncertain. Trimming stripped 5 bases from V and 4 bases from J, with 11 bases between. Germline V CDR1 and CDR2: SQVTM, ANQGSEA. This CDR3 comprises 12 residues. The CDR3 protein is CSVLWGCTEAFF. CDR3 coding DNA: TGCAGCGTTCTTTGGGGATGCACTGAAGCTTTCTTT.

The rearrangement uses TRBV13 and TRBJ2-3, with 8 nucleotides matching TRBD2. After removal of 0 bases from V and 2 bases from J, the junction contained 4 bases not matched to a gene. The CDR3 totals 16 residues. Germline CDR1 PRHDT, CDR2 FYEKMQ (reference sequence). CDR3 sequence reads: CASSLGERGFTDTQYF. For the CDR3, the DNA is TGTGCCAGCAGCTTAGGGGAGCGGGGGTTCACAGATACGCAGTATTTT.

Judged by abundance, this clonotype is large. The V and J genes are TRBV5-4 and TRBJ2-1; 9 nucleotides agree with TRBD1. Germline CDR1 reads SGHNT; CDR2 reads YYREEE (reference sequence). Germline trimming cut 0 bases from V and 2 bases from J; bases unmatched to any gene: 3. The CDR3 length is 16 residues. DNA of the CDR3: TGTGCCAGCAGCTTGGTTGGGACAGGGACCTACAATGAGCAGTTCTTC. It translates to CASSLVGTGTYNEQFF. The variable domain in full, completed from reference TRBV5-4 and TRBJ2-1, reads ETGVTQSPTHLIKTRGQQVTLRCSSQSGHNTVSWYQQALGQGPQFIFQYYREEENGRGNFPPRFSGLQFPNYSSELNVNALELDDSALYLCASSLVGTGTYNEQFFGPGTRLTVL.

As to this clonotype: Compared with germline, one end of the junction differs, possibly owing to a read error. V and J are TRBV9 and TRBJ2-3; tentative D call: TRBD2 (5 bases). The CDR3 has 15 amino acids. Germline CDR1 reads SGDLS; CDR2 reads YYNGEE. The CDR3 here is CASSVTGEITDAQYF. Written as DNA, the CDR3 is TGTGCTAGCAGCGTAACCGGGGAGATCACAGATGCGCAGTATTTT.

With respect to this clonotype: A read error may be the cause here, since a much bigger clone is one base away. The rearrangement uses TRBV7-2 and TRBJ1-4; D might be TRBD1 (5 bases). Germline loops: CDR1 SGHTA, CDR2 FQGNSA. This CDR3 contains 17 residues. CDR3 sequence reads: CASSHYGHPTTNEELFF. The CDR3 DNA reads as TGTGCCAGCAGCCACTACGGACATCCTACAACTAATGAAGAACTGTTTTTT.

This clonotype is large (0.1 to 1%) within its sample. CDR3 region: CASSRERQGYEQYF. The DNA for the CDR3 is TGTGCCAGCAGCCGAGAACGACAGGGCTACGAGCAGTACTTC. The chain carries TRBV14 and TRBJ2-7; 7 bases align to TRBD1. Germline CDR1 and CDR2: SGHDN and FVKESK. This CDR3 is 14 amino acids long. The junction had 6 bases not matched to a gene; V was cut back by 4 bases and J by 3 bases.

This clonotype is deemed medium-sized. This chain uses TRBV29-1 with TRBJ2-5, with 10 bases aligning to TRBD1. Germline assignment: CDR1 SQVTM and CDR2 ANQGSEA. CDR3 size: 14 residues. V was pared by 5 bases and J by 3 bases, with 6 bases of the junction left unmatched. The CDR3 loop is CSVFDRGREETQYF. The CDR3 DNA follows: TGCAGCGTTTTCGACAGGGGGCGTGAAGAGACCCAGTACTTC.

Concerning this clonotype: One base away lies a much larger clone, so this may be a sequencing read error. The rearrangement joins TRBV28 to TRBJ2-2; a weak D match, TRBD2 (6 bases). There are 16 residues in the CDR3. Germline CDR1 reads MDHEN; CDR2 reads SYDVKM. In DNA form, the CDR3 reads TGTGCCAGCAGTTTCCTAGGGCAGATGAACACCGGGGGGCTGTTTTTT. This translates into CASSFLGQMNTGGLFF.

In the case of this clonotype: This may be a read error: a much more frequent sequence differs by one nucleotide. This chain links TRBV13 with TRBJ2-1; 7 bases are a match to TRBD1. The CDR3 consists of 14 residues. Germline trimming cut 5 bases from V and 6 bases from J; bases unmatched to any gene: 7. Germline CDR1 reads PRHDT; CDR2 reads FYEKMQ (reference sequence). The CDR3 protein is CASSLAYRGNEQFF. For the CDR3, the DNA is TGTGCCAGCAGCCTTGCCTACAGGGGCAATGAGCAGTTCTTC.

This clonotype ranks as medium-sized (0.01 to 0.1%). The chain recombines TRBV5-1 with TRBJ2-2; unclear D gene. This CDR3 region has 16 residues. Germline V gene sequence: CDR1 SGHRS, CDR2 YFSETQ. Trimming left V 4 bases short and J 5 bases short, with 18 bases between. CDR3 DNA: TGCGCCAGCAGCCTTGTAGGCCGGATTGTGACCGGGGAGCTGTTTTTT. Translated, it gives CASSLVGRIVTGELFF.

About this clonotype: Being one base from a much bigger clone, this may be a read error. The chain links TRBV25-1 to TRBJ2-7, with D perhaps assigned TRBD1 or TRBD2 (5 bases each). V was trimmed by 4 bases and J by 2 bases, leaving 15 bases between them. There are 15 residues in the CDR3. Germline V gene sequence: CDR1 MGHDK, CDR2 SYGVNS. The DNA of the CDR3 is TGTGCCAGCAGTGCAGCCGGGACGCGTCCCTACGAGCAGTACTTC. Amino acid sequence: CASSAAGTRPYEQYF.

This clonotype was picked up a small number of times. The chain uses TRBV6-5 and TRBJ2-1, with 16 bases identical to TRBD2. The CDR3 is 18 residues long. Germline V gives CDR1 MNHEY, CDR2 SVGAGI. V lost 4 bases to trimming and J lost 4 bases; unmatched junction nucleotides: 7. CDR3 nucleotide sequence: TGTGCCAGCAGTTCGGGGACTAGCGGGAGGGGGCTTTACAATGAGCAGTTCTTC. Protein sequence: CASSSGTSGRGLYNEQFF.

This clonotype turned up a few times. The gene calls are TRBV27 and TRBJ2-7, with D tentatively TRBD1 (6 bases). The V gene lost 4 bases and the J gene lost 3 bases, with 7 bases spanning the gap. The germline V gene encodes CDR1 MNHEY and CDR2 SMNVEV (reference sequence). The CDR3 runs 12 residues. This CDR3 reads CASSSRGYEQYF. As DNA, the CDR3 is TGTGCCAGCAGTTCCAGGGGCTACGAGCAGTACTTC.

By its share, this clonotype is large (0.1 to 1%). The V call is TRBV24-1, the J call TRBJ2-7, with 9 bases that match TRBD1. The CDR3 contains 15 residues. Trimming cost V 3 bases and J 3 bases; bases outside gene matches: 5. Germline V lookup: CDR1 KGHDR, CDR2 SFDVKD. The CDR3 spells CATSDPGTGLYEQYF. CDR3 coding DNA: TGTGCCACCAGTGATCCCGGGACAGGGCTCTACGAGCAGTACTTC.

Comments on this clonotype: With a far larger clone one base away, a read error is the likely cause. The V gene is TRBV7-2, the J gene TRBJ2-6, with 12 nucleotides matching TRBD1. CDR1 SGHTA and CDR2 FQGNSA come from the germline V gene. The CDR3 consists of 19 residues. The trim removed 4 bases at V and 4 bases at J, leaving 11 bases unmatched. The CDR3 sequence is CASSSGTGGALSGANVLTF. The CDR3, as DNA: TGTGCCAGCAGCTCAGGGACAGGGGGCGCTTTGAGCGGGGCCAACGTCCTGACTTTC. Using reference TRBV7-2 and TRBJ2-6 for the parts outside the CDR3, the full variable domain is GAGVSQSPSNKVTEKGKDVELRCDPISGHTALYWYRQSLGQGLEFLIYFQGNSAPDKSGLPSDRFSAERTGGSVSTLTIQRTQQEDSAVYLCASSSGTGGALSGANVLTFGAGSRLTVL.

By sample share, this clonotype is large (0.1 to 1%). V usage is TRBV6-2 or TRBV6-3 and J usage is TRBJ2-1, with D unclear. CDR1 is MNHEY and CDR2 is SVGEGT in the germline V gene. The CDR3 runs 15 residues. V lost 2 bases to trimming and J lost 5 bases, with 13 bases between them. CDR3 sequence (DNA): TGTGCCAGCAGTTACGGACCGTGGATAAACAATGAGCAGTTCTTC. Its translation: CASSYGPWINNEQFF.

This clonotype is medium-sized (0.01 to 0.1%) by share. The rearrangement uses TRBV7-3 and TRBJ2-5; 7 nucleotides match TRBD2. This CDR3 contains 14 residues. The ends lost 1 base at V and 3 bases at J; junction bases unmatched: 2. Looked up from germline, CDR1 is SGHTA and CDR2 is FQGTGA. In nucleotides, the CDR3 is TGTGCCAGCAGCTTAAGCGGGGGTGAAGAGACCCAGTACTTC. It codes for CASSLSGGEETQYF.

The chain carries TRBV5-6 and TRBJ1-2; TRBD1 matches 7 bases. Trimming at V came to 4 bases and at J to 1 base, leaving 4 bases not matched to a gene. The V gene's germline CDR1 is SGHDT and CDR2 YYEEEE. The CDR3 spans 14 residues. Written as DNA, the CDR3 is TGTGCCAGCAGCGTGGGACAGAATAACTATGGCTACACCTTC. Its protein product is CASSVGQNNYGYTF.

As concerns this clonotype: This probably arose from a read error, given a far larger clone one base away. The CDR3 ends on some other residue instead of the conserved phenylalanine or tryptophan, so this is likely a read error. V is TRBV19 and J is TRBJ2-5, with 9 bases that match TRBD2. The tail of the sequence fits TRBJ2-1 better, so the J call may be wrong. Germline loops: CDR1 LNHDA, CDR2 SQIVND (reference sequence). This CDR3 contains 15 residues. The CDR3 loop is CASSPGTSSGNEQFC. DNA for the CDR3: TGTGCCAGTAGTCCTGGGACTAGCTCTGGCAATGAGCAGTTCTGC.

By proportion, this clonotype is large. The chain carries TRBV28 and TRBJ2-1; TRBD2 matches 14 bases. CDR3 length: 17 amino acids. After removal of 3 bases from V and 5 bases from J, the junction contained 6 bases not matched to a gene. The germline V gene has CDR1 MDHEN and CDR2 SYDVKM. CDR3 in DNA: TGTGCCAGCAGTTTCTGGGGACTAGCGGGAGTAGACAATGAGCAGTTCTTC. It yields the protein CASSFWGLAGVDNEQFF.

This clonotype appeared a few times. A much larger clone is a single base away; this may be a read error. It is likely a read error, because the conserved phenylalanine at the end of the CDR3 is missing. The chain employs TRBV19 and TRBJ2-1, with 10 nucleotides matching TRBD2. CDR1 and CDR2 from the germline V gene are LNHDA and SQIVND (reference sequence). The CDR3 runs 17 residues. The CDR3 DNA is TGTGCCAGTAGTGCTAAGTTCGGACTAGCGGTCTACAAGGAGCAGTTCTCC. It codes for CASSAKFGLAVYKEQFS.

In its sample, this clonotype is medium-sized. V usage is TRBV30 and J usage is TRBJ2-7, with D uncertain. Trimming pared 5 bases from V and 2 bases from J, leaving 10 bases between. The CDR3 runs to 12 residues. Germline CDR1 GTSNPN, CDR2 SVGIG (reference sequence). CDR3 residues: CAWWAVPYEQYF. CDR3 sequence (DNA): TGTGCCTGGTGGGCTGTCCCCTACGAGCAGTACTTC.

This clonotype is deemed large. The chain's CDR3 is CASSPSGLRADTQYF. The CDR3 coding sequence is TGTGCCAGCAGTCCTTCGGGGTTGAGGGCAGATACGCAGTATTTT. V and J are TRBV28 and TRBJ2-3; weak D call: TRBD2 (5 bases). CDR1 MDHEN and CDR2 SYDVKM come from the germline V gene. This CDR3 spans 15 amino acids. The germline V and J ends were trimmed by 5 bases and 4 bases, with 16 bases remaining between them.

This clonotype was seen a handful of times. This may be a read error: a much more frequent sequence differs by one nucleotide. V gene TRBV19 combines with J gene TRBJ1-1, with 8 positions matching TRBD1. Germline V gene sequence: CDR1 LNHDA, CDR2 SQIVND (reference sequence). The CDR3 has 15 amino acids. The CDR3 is CASSLWDTGGSEALF. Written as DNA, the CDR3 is TGTGCCAGTAGCCTTTGGGACACAGGGGGGTCTGAAGCTCTCTTT.

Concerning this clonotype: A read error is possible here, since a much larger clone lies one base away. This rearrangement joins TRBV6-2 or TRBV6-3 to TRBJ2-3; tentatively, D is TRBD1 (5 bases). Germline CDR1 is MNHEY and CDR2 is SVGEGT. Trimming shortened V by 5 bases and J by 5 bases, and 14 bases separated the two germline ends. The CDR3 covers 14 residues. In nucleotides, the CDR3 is TGTGCCAGCAGTCGACAAGGGGAAGTAGATACGCAGTATTTT. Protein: CASSRQGEVDTQYF.

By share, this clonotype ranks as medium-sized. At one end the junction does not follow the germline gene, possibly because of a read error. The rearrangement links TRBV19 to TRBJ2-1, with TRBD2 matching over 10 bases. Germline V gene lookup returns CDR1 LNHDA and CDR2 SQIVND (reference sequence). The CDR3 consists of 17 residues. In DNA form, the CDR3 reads TGTGCCAGTAGTGCTAAGTTCGGACTAGCGGTCTACAATGGGCAGTTCTTC. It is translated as CASSAKFGLAVYNGQFF.